One and the same sample provided the 18 T cell receptor beta chains below, sequenced in a study of blood T cell repertoires in COVID-19. TCRdb's table, derived via immunoSEQ multiplex PCR, lists solely in-frame clones and lacks some. The repertoire holds 50,000 or so clones, with around 82% as singletons. Sequencing was performed on peripheral blood. Receptor source: a man between 40 and 49 years old with acute or convalescent COVID-19.

This sequence joins TRBV11-2 and TRBJ2-1; D is unresolved. The V end lost 1 base, the J end lost 8 bases, and 12 bases lay between the germline ends. The CDR3 has 14 amino acids. Germline V gives CDR1 SGHAT, CDR2 FQNNGV. The CDR3 sequence is CASSLGHLEDEQFF. The CDR3 DNA sequence: TGTGCCAGCAGCTTAGGGCACCTTGAGGATGAGCAGTTCTTC. The full variable domain, with the rest looked up from reference TRBV11-2 and TRBJ2-1, is EAGVAQSPRYKIIEKRQSVAFWCNPISGHATLYWYQQILGQGPKLLIQFQNNGVVDDSQLPKDRFSAERLKGVDSTLKIQPAKLEDSAVYLCASSLGHLEDEQFFGPGTRLTVL.

The chain recombines TRBV20-1 with TRBJ2-3, with D tentatively TRBD1 (6 bases). The V end lost 3 bases, the J end lost 11 bases, and 18 bases lay between the germline ends. Looked up from germline, CDR1 is DFQATT and CDR2 is SNEGSKA (reference sequence). The CDR3 spans 13 residues. The chain's CDR3 is CSASPPSPGQQYF. The CDR3 nucleotides read TGCAGTGCTAGTCCTCCCTCACCGGGACAGCAGTATTTT.

This chain links TRBV15 with TRBJ2-7, with D possibly being TRBD1 (5 bases). The CDR3 sequence is 12 residues long. V lost 5 bases to trimming and J lost 4 bases, with 9 bases between them. The V gene's germline CDR1 is LNHNV and CDR2 YYDKDF (reference sequence). DNA of the CDR3: TGTGCCACCAGCGCTAAGGGGTACGAGCAGTACTTC. Amino acids: CATSAKGYEQYF.

The chain is built from TRBV7-9 and TRBJ1-5; D gene unclear. The CDR3 has 15 residues. Germline V lookup: CDR1 SEHNR, CDR2 FQNEAQ (reference sequence). The V and J ends lost 1 base and 4 bases respectively, with 11 bases between them. The CDR3 loop is CASSLDNSPNQPQHF. For the CDR3, the DNA is TGTGCCAGCAGCTTAGATAACTCACCTAATCAGCCCCAGCATTTT.

The table lists this clone with many counts. The genes are TRBV6-4 and TRBJ2-3, with 7 bases fitting TRBD2. Germline CDR1 reads MRHNA; CDR2 reads SNTAGT. This CDR3 is 15 amino acids long. The trim removed 2 bases at V and 4 bases at J, leaving 6 bases unmatched. CDR3 nucleotides: TGTGCCAGCAGTGACGAAGCGGGGAGGGCAGATACGCAGTATTTT. As protein: CASSDEAGRADTQYF.

V gene TRBV24-1 combines with J gene TRBJ2-1; the match to TRBD2 covers 15 bases. Germline V gene lookup returns CDR1 KGHDR and CDR2 SFDVKD. The CDR3 spans 16 residues. With 3 bases clipped from V and 7 bases from J, the junction kept 3 bases outside the gene matches. The CDR3 bases are TGTGCCACCAGTGATACGGGACTAGCGGGGGGAAATGAGCAGTTCTTC. Translation gives CATSDTGLAGGNEQFF.

J is TRBJ1-5 and V is TRBV10-2; TRBD1 is a possible D gene (5 bases). Germline V gives CDR1 WSHSY, CDR2 SAAADI. The V end lost 3 bases, the J end lost 5 bases, and 11 bases lay between the germline ends. This CDR3 comprises 14 residues. The CDR3 reads CASSDQGEDQPQHF. The CDR3 DNA reads TGCGCCAGCAGTGATCAAGGGGAAGATCAGCCCCAGCATTTT.

This clone came up once. The J gene is TRBJ1-1, the V gene TRBV28, with a weak D call TRBD1 (6 bases). The CDR3 consists of 14 residues. Trimming pared 2 bases from V and 1 base from J, leaving 8 bases between. CDR1 is MDHEN, CDR2 SYDVKM, per germline. CDR3 sequence (DNA): TGTGCCAGCAGTTTAAGGGGGGGGAACACTGAAGCTTTCTTT. Translation gives CASSLRGGNTEAFF.

The chain carries TRBV7-9 and TRBJ1-1, with D hard to call. Germline assignment: CDR1 SEHNR and CDR2 FQNEAQ (reference sequence). CDR3 length equals 13 residues. The ends were cut back, 5 bases at V and 3 bases at J, with 10 bases in the middle. CDR3 protein: CASSAADYTEAFF. The CDR3 DNA reads as TGTGCCAGCAGCGCGGCAGACTACACTGAAGCTTTCTTT.

The rearrangement uses TRBV14 and TRBJ1-1; possibly TRBD1 for D (5 bases). Germline values: CDR1 SGHDN, CDR2 FVKESK. V was clipped by 4 bases and J by 6 bases, with 15 bases between them. This CDR3 is built from 14 residues. In nucleotides, the CDR3 is TGTGCCAGCAGCCTCCGGCTGGGGGGGGCTGAAGCTTTCTTT. It is translated as CASSLRLGGAEAFF.

In this sample, this clone turned up once. The CDR3 coding sequence is TGTGCCAGCACCTTCTTAGGCGGACAGGGGTACTCCACGTCCTATGGCTACACCTTC. It encodes CASTFLGGQGYSTSYGYTF. The chain links TRBV28 to TRBJ1-2; TRBD1 aligns across 9 bases. Germline assignment: CDR1 MDHEN and CDR2 SYDVKM. Losses at the gene ends were 7 bases for V and 4 bases for J; bases not matched to a gene: 22. The CDR3 spans 19 residues.

V usage is TRBV7-2 and J usage is TRBJ2-5, with a tentative D call TRBD1 (5 bases). Deletions cut 5 bases from V and 1 base from J, with 14 bases between. Looked up from germline, CDR1 is SGHTA and CDR2 is FQGNSA. CDR3 length: 15 residues. In DNA form, the CDR3 reads TGTGCCAGCAGCCTCGACAGAATAAGCCAAGAGACCCAGTACTTC. This encodes CASSLDRISQETQYF.

The chain uses TRBV7-8 and TRBJ1-2, with D uncertain. From germline, CDR1 is SGHVS and CDR2 FQNEAQ. Trimming left V 5 bases short and J 2 bases short, with 9 bases between. The CDR3 has 13 amino acids. The CDR3 region is CASSRTGNYGYTF. CDR3 nucleotide sequence: TGTGCCAGCAGCCGGACGGGAAACTATGGCTACACCTTC. The complete variable domain, with remaining parts taken from reference TRBV7-8 and TRBJ1-2, reads GAGVSQSPRYKVAKRGQDVALRCDPISGHVSLFWYQQALGQGPEFLTYFQNEAQLDKSGLPSDRFFAERPEGSVSTLKIQRTQQEDSAVYLCASSRTGNYGYTFGSGTRLTVV.

J is TRBJ1-1 and V is TRBV18; 9 bases line up with TRBD1. With V trimmed by 4 bases and J by 1 base, 7 bases remained unmatched. The CDR3 contains 16 residues. Germline V CDR1 and CDR2: KGHSH, LQKENI. The CDR3 bases are TGTGCCAGCTCACTTACAGGGGGCGCGGAGAACACTGAAGCTTTCTTT. Encoded protein: CASSLTGGAENTEAFF.

This chain uses TRBV13 with TRBJ2-7; TRBD2 aligns across 9 bases. In germline, CDR1 is PRHDT, CDR2 FYEKMQ (reference sequence). V trimming: 3 bases; J trimming: 5 bases; junction bases outside the gene matches: 11. There are 16 residues in the CDR3. In DNA, the CDR3 is TGTGCCAGCAGCTTTCGGAGCGGGGGGCTCGTTGACGAGCAGTACTTC. This sequence encodes CASSFRSGGLVDEQYF.

This chain connects TRBV19 to TRBJ2-1, with TRBD2 matching 9 bases. Trimming cost V 6 bases and J 10 bases; bases outside gene matches: 7. Germline V CDR1 and CDR2: LNHDA, SQIVND (reference sequence). The CDR3 extends over 13 amino acids. The CDR3 DNA follows: TGTGCCAGTAGGAGCGGGGGGTTTAGGGAGCAGTTCTTC. It is translated as CASRSGGFREQFF. Complete variable domain (other parts from reference TRBV19 and TRBJ2-1): DGGITQSPKYLFRKEGQNVTLSCEQNLNHDAMYWYRQDPGQGLRLIYYSQIVNDFQKGDIAEGYSVSREKKESFPLTVTSAQKNPTAFYLCASRSGGFREQFFGPGTRLTVL.

The V call is TRBV27, the J call TRBJ2-5; D is unresolved. V was trimmed by 11 bases and J by 13 bases, leaving 20 bases between them. CDR1 is MNHEY and CDR2 is SMNVEV in the germline V gene (reference sequence). This CDR3 is 11 amino acids long. Written as DNA, the CDR3 is TGTGCCTGCGTGCGCGGCTCCAATCCGTACTTC. It specifies CACVRGSNPYF.

This clone showed up just a few times. This rearrangement joins TRBV7-9 to TRBJ1-1; the D gene is possibly TRBD1 (6 bases). The CDR3 contains 14 residues. Germline V gene lookup returns CDR1 SEHNR and CDR2 FQNEAQ (reference sequence). V was cut by 2 bases and J by 11 bases, with 18 bases left in between. The CDR3 protein is CASSLRDTAPYAFF. CDR3 in DNA: TGTGCCAGCAGCTTAAGGGACACCGCGCCGTATGCTTTCTTT.